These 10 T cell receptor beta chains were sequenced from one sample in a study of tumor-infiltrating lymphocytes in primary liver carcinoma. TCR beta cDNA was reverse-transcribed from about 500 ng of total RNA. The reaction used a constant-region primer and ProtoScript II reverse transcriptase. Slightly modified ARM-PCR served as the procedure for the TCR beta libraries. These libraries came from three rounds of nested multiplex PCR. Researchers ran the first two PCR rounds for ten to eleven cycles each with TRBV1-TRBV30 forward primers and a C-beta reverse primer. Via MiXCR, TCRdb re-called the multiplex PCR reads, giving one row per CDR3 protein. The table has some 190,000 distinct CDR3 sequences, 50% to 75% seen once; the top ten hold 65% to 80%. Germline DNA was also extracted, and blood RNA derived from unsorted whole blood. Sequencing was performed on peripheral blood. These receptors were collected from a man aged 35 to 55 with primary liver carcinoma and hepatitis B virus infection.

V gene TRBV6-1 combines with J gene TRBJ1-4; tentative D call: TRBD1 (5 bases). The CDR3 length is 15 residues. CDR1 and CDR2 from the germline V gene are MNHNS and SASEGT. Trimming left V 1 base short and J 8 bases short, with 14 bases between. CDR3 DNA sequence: TGTGCCAGCAGTGAAGTTGAGACGGAGGGGGAAAAACTGTTTTTT. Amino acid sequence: CASSEVETEGEKLFF.

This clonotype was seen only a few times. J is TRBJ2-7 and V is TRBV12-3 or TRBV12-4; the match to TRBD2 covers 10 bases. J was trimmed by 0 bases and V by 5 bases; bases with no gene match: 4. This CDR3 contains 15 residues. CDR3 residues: CASSPAGGLSYEQYF. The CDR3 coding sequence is TGTGCCAGCAGTCCAGCGGGAGGGCTCTCCTACGAGCAGTACTTC.

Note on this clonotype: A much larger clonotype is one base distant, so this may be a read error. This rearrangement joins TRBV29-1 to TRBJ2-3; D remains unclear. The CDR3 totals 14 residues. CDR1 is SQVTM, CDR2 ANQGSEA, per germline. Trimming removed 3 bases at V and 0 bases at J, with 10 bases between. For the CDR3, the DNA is TGCAGCGTTGATATCGTGGTTAGCACAGATACGCAGTATTTT. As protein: CSVDIVVSTDTQYF.

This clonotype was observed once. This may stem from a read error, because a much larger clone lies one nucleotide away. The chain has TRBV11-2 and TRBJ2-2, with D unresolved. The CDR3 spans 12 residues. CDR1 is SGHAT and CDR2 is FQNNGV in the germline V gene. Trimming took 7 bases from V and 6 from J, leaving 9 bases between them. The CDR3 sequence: CASNHRSGELFF. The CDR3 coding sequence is TGTGCCAGCAACCACCGATCCGGGGAGCTGTTTTTT.

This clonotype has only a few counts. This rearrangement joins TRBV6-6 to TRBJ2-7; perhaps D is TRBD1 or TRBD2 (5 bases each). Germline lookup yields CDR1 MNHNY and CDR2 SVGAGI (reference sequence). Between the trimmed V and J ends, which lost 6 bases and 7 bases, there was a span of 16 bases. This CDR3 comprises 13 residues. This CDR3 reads CASRRDHPYEQYF. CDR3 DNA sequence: TGTGCCAGCAGGAGGGACCACCCTTATGAGCAGTACTTC.

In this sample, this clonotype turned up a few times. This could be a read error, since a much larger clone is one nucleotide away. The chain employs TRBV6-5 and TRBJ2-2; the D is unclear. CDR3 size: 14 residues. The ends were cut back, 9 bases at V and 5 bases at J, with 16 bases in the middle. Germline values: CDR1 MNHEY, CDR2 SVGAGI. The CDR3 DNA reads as TGTGCCAGTGGAGTAGGGATCGGGACCGGGGAGCTGTTTTTT. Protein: CASGVGIGTGELFF.

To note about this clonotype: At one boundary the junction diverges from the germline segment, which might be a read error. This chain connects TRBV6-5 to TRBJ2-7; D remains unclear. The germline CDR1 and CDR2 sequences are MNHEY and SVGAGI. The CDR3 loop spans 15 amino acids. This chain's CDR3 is CASSPDRLTSSEQYF. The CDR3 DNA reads TGTGCCAGCAGTCCAGACCGATTAACCTCCTCCGAGCAGTACTTC.

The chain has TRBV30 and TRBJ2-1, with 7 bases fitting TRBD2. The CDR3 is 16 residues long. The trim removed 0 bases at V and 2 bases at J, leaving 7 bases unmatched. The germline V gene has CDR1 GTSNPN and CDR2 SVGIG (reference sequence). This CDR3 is CAWSVYVGGPYNEQFF. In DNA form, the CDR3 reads TGTGCCTGGAGTGTATATGTGGGAGGGCCCTACAATGAGCAGTTCTTC.

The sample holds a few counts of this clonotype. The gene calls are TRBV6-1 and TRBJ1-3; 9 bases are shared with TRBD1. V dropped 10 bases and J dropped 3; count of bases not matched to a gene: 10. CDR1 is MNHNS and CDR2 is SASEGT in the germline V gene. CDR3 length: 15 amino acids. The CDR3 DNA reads TGTGCCACCTCCGGGACAGGGATTTATGGAAACACCATATATTTT. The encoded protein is CATSGTGIYGNTIYF.

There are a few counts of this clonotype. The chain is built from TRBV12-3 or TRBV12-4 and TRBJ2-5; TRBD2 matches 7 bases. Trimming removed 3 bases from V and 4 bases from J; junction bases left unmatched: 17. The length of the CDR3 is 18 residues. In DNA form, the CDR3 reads TGTGCCAGCAGTTTTTCCCCGACTAGCCTCCTTGGGGGAGAGACCCAGTACTTC. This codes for CASSFSPTSLLGGETQYF.